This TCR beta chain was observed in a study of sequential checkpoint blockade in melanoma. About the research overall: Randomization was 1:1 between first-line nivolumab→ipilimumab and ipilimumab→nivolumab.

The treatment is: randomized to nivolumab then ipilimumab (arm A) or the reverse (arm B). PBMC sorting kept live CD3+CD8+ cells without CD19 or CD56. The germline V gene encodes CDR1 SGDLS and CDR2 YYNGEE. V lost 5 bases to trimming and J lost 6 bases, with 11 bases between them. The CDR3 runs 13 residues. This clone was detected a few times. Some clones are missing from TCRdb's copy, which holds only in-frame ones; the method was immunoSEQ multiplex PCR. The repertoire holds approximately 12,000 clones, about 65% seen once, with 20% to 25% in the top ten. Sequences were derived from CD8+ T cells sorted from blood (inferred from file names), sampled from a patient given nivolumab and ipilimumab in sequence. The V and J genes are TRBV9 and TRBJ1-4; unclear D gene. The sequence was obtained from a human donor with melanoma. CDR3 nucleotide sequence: TGTGCCAGCAGAAACCTTCCGGATGAAAAACTGTTTTTT. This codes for CASRNLPDEKLFF. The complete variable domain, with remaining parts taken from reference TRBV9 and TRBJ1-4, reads DSGVTQTPKHLITATGQRVTLRCSPRSGDLSVYWYQQSLDQGLQFLIQYYNGEERAKGNILERFSAQQFPDLHSELNLSSLELGDSALYFCASRNLPDEKLFFGSGTQLSVL.